The T cell receptor beta chain described here comes from a study of cytomegalovirus exposure and HLA in healthy donors (dated by TCRdb to about 2017). Describing the broader study: According to an earlier analysis of several hundred of the donors, roughly 180 million T cells yielded roughly 110 million unique TCR beta sequences and around 280 Gb of sequence data. Roughly 290 gigabases of sequencing data and around 80 million unique TCR sequences made up an early release that covered 500 to 650 HLA-typed donors. Among the roughly 410 genotyped donors, around 81% belonged to the genetic ancestry cluster associated with self-reported Caucasian donors. The study was designed to test whether signatures of past pathogen exposure could be identified by cataloging public T cell receptors. The study profiled the T cell repertoires of 500 to 800 subjects by immunosequencing and related them to cytomegalovirus serostatus. A separate validation cohort of about 110 different subjects was used in addition to the roughly 700-subject first cohort. To predict cytomegalovirus infection status, the study brought together high-throughput TCR immunosequencing, statistical association of individual TCRs with disease status, and machine learning. In a later analysis, previously published TCR beta repertoires from about 640 donors were re-analyzed and high-resolution HLA genotyping was added so that TCR occurrence patterns could be studied. The later analysis used no new phenotypic data to find candidate immune exposures, relying instead on TCR beta sequences and their occurrence across donors. An earlier analysis of around 580 of the donors used high-throughput TCR beta sequencing to judge whether each TCR beta V gene segment behaved as functional or pseudogenic. Donor age, sex, ethnicity and CMV serostatus were compiled alongside the repertoire data. Genome-wide SNP genotypes for about 55% of the roughly 670 donors were used in a later genetic analysis, which treated that subset as a discovery cohort. Every repertoire in the discovery cohort had been generated on one and the same sequencing platform. HLA typing covered class I and class II loci at four-digit resolution. The number of donors typed differed by locus, with roughly 620-640 for A, B, C, DRB1 and DQB1, roughly 520 for DQA1, about 610 for DPA1, and under 490 for DPB1. A few DR-DQ haplotypes were treated as single units for association and clustering because of strong linkage in the cohort. Across approximately 420 genotyped donors of the cohort, an average of roughly 250,000 unique TCR beta nucleotide sequences per donor were sequenced, and 15% to 20% of those sequences were non-productive.

The cohort was made up of approximately 670 healthy bone marrow donors. At the time of sampling, all cohort members were nominally healthy, though unrecorded immune exposures were likely present. The donor was CMV seropositive and belonged to the group of 250 to 300 seropositive cohort members. A peripheral blood sample was collected from each donor, and TCR beta sequencing was performed on peripheral blood mononuclear cells. The Qiagen DNeasy Blood Extraction Kit was used to extract genomic DNA from the blood cell samples. Libraries were constructed by the immunoSEQ multiplex PCR assay. For the multiplex PCR, a mixture combining 60 forward primers for TCR Vbeta segments and 13 reverse primers for TCR Jbeta segments was used. A multiplex PCR assay on genomic DNA amplified the CDR3 region of rearranged TCR beta genes. Amplified TCR beta libraries were sequenced as 87-base-pair reads on the Illumina HiSeq System. The authors' pipeline ran thus. A later analysis counted about 76 million unique TCR beta chains across the approximately 700 repertoires, and roughly 11 million of these chains were shared by at least two donors. Raw reads were error-corrected and collapsed into unique sequences by a nearest-neighbor algorithm in which closely related sequences were merged to remove PCR and sequencing errors. Alignment of CDR3 sequences to IMGT reference sequences was used to assign V, D and J gene segments. For a sequence to be retained, a match of at least six nucleotides was required to both a V gene segment and a J gene segment. A rearrangement counted as productive if the CDR3 had no stop codons and remained in frame with V and J, and every other rearrangement counted as non-productive. CDR3 was defined by IMGT convention, running from the second conserved V-encoded cysteine to the conserved J-encoded phenylalanine. In an earlier analysis of roughly 580 of the donors, sequences lacking an unambiguous match to a single V gene segment were excluded. An earlier analysis of roughly 590 of the donors called V segments functional above 56.7% productive rearrangements and segregating when the between-donor standard deviation exceeded 5%. To diagnose cytomegalovirus status from the catalog of TCR beta chain sequences, a statistical classification framework was built. A later analysis assigned V and J genes by comparing TCR nucleotide sequences with IMGT/GENE-DB human TR gene sequences. In a later analysis, CDR3 sequences and most-parsimonious VDJ recombination scenarios were assigned using the TCRdist pipeline. A later analysis defined each TCR beta chain by its CDR3 amino acid sequence plus V-gene family, and excluded reads lacking a unique V-gene family. As a way to deal with suspected cross-contamination and a sequencing artifact, a later analysis dropped hundreds of nucleotide sequences that were highly shared and had low generation probability. For each public chain, a later analysis derived a clonal expansion index from normalized ranks of inferred template counts within each repertoire. In a later analysis, generation probabilities were computed using a VDJ recombination model fitted to out-of-frame rearrangements, and the results were checked against IGoR. Hypergeometric tests were used in a later analysis to score TCR-TCR, TCR-HLA and TCR-CMV co-occurrence, with a repertoire-size bias correction applied to the TCR pairs. False discovery rates were estimated in a later analysis by permuting HLA or CMV assignments 20 times. In a later analysis, co-occurring TCRs were grouped with DBSCAN, and TCRdist sequence similarity was added when clustering was performed within HLA-allele-positive subsets. For co-occurrence clustering, repertoires with fewer than 30,000 or more than 120,000 public chains were excluded, along with about five repertoires with anomalous nucleotide sharing. TCRdb retrieved this table from immuneACCESS and kept in-frame rearrangements only. Not all clones are present; in checked studies, unresolved V genes account for under half, and no reason is known for the remainder. V, J and clone size reflect that table, while D and trimming were determined from the DNA. In this sample the table shows 120,000 to 150,000 clones, almost 80% of which occur a single time. The ten largest clones take up 6.5% to 8.5% of the sample.

In the germline V gene, CDR1 corresponds to SGHTA and CDR2 to FQGNSA. The junction carries 15 bases between V and J, which are trimmed by 3 bases and 12 bases respectively. The CDR3 has 13 amino acids, counting the end cysteine and phenylalanine. Only CDR3 DNA remains: 39 bases, in frame from the first base. What the authors observed across the whole study: The authors suggested that the approach could potentially be generalized to other disease states and immunological phenotypes. When HLA alleles, especially DR and DQ, strongly co-occurred, TCR associations were difficult to assign to individual alleles. Three of the identified cytomegalovirus-associated TCR beta chains were confirmed in vitro to be specific for cytomegalovirus antigens. According to a later analysis, TCR association rates differed among HLA loci, with DRB1 alleles showing the most associated TCRs and HLA-C alleles showing the fewest. In a later analysis, most CMV-associated TCR beta chains were found to appear HLA-restricted, with HLA associations seemingly driven largely by CMV exposure. Because the 87-base-pair reads could not distinguish some IMGT-functional V segments, including TRBV6-2 and TRBV6-3, those segments were excluded. Cytomegalovirus status was reported to be diagnosed by the classifier with high specificity and sensitivity in both the original and validation cohorts. At a false discovery rate of 0.05, a later analysis linked 15,000 to 20,000 TCR beta sequences to specific HLA alleles. In a later analysis, several top co-occurrence clusters were reported to appear linked to parvovirus B19, influenza, CMV and Epstein-Barr virus. Only TCR beta chains were sequenced in this cohort, and the absence of alpha or paired-chain data limited detectable features. A further reported finding was that TCR beta sequences accurately predicted the HLA-A and HLA-B alleles for most subjects in the first cohort. A later genetic analysis reported fewer N-insertions in productive TCRs among donors in an Asian-associated ancestry cluster than the roughly 670-donor mean. The study gave a list of around 170 TCR beta chains associated with cytomegalovirus. In a later analysis, HLA-associated TCR beta chains were found to be more clonally expanded and to have lower generation probabilities than equally common non-associated chains. An association between a missense DCLRE1C variant and V-gene and J-gene trimming of TCR beta chains was found in a later genetic analysis and replicated in an independent cohort. Sequencing depth was assumed to be roughly uniform across donors in the presence/absence analyses, though that assumption may not hold. CMV serostatus was the only immune exposure information available for the cohort. HLA typing was unavailable for some donors at each locus, so association tests used only the typed subset. Over 15 rarely observed V segments, including chromosome 9 orphons, were excluded from the earlier analysis of about 610 of the donors because counts were too low. Across donors, most TCR sequences were observed very rarely, whereas some public TCRs were present in many individuals. The sequencing pipeline was judged likely to have produced a cluster of highly shared sequence variants as a technical artifact. Broadly in line with IMGT annotations, most TCR beta V segments showed up in productive rearrangements about 87% or about 30% of the time in an earlier analysis of approximately 640 of the donors. Correlated functional status among segregating V segments might reflect linkage disequilibrium, but an unknown experimental factor could not be ruled out.

Points on this clone: Its antigen remains unidentified. No base quality values were provided; no much bigger clone lies one nucleotide off.

The TCR sequence derives from a woman aged 35 to 49 in good health and CMV-seropositive. Sequenced input: PBMCs. The chain is made from TRBV7-2 and TRBJ2-4, with TRBD1 tentatively as D gene (6 bases match). The DNA sequence is TGTGCCAGCAGCTTGACCGGACAGCGACCTCAGTACTTC. This translates into CASSLTGQRPQYF. This CDR3, with the reference TRBV7-2 and TRBJ2-4 proteins standing in past its ends, gives the full variable domain GAGVSQSPSNKVTEKGKDVELRCDPISGHTALYWYRQSLGQGLEFLIYFQGNSAPDKSGLPSDRFSAERTGGSVSTLTIQRTQQEDSAVYLCASSLTGQRPQYFGAGTRLSVL.